Each of the 25 T cell receptor beta chains below was sequenced from the same sample in a study of cytomegalovirus exposure and HLA in healthy donors. The PCR was carried out with 60 Vbeta primers and 13 Jbeta primers. The method was immunoSEQ multiplex PCR; TCRdb's version includes in-frame clones alone and lacks a portion of them. The table includes around 130,000 clones, roughly four fifths detected once. Sequencing was carried out using PBMCs. Source of these receptors: a middle-aged woman in good health and CMV-seropositive.

CDR3 coding DNA: TGTGCCAGCAGTCAGCTACAGGAGGGATTTGGCTATGGCTACACCTTC. As protein: CASSQLQEGFGYGYTF. The chain has TRBV27 and TRBJ1-2; maybe TRBD1 (5 bases). With 5 bases removed from V and 4 bases from J, the gap between germline ends came to 20 bases. The CDR3 totals 16 residues. The germline V gene encodes CDR1 MNHEY and CDR2 SMNVEV (reference sequence).

This chain joins TRBV19 and TRBJ1-1; D is possibly TRBD1 (6 bases). CDR3 length: 14 residues. Germline V gene data show CDR1 as LNHDA and CDR2 as SQIVND (reference sequence). Trimming removed 4 bases from V and 1 base from J, with 10 bases in between. DNA of the CDR3: TGTGCCAGTAGTACGACAGGTGGGAACACTGAAGCTTTCTTT. This codes for CASSTTGGNTEAFF.

This sequence joins TRBV20-1 and TRBJ2-7; tentatively, D is TRBD1 (5 bases). V lost 7 bases to trimming and J lost 5 bases, with 12 bases between them. The CDR3 sequence is 11 residues long. Germline CDR1 is DFQATT and CDR2 is SNEGSKA (reference sequence). The DNA of the CDR3 is TGCAGTGTTAAGGGGCCACACGAGCAGTACTTC. Its translation: CSVKGPHEQYF.

V usage is TRBV7-9 and J usage is TRBJ1-1, with D hard to call. The CDR3 extends over 11 amino acids. V shed 7 bases and J shed 1 base, with 4 bases lying between them. Germline loops: CDR1 SEHNR, CDR2 FQNEAQ (reference sequence). As DNA, the CDR3 is TGTGCCAGCATCTCGAACACTGAAGCTTTCTTT. Translation: CASISNTEAFF.

The CDR3 DNA sequence: TGTGCCAGCACCCGGGACAAGACGACTGAAGCTTTCTTT. Translated, it gives CASTRDKTTEAFF. The chain recombines TRBV7-8 with TRBJ1-1; D perhaps matches TRBD1 (6 bases). Germline-derived CDR1 and CDR2 are SGHVS and FQNEAQ. CDR3 length: 13 residues. Between the trimmed V and J ends, which lost 7 bases and 5 bases, there was a span of 14 bases.

This chain connects TRBV7-2 to TRBJ1-2, with D possibly matching TRBD1 (6 bases). In germline, CDR1 is SGHTA, CDR2 FQGNSA. Trimming removed 1 base at V and 8 bases at J, with 11 bases between. The CDR3 contains 13 residues. CDR3 sequence: CASSLDRVYGYTF. CDR3 DNA sequence: TGTGCCAGCAGCTTAGACAGGGTTTACGGCTACACCTTC.

V usage is TRBV28 and J usage is TRBJ1-2, with 7 bases aligning to TRBD1. CDR3 length: 18 amino acids. Germline trimming cut 8 bases from V and 4 bases from J; bases unmatched to any gene: 22. Germline-derived CDR1 and CDR2 are MDHEN and SYDVKM. In nucleotides, the CDR3 is TGTGCCAGCGGGGAACACGGGGATTCGACAGGGATCGGCTATGGCTACACCTTC. Translation gives CASGEHGDSTGIGYGYTF.

This clone was counted between two and nine times. The gene calls are TRBV6-6 and TRBJ2-3, with D tentatively TRBD2 (6 bases). The length of the CDR3 is 16 residues. V was pared by 5 bases and J by 4 bases, with 19 bases between. CDR1 is MNHNY and CDR2 is SVGAGI in the germline V gene (reference sequence). As DNA, the CDR3 is TGTGCCAGCAGTAACTACGGGAGAGAGGCGGCAGATACGCAGTATTTT. This sequence encodes CASSNYGREAADTQYF.

This clone was seen once. V usage is TRBV7-2 and J usage is TRBJ2-7, with 7 bases fitting TRBD1. J gave up 6 bases and V 6 bases, and 5 bases lay outside the gene matches. Germline-derived CDR1 and CDR2 are SGHTA and FQGNSA. The CDR3 is 12 residues long. CDR3: CASSTQGLEQYF. The CDR3, as DNA: TGTGCCAGCAGTACACAGGGGCTCGAGCAGTACTTC.

The CDR3 DNA sequence: TGTGCCAGCAGTTTAGGGGGGACTACTTATGGCTACACCTTC. It is translated as CASSLGGTTYGYTF. The rearrangement uses TRBV27 and TRBJ1-2, with D possibly TRBD1 on 5 matching bases. The germline V gene encodes CDR1 MNHEY and CDR2 SMNVEV (reference sequence). The V end was cut by 2 bases, the J end by 5 bases, with 12 bases between. CDR3 length equals 14 residues.

The rearrangement uses TRBV7-2 and TRBJ1-2; 10 nucleotides line up with TRBD1. The J segment lost 4 bases and the V segment lost 4 bases, leaving 9 bases of the junction unmatched. The germline CDR1 and CDR2 sequences are SGHTA and FQGNSA. The CDR3 totals 16 residues. The CDR3 sequence: CASSSGQGVIGYGYTF. CDR3 sequence (DNA): TGTGCCAGCAGCTCTGGACAGGGGGTTATCGGCTATGGCTACACCTTC.

The chain joins TRBV11-3 to TRBJ2-5; weak D call: TRBD2 (5 bases). CDR1 and CDR2 (germline): SGHNT, YENEEA. V lost 4 bases and J lost 7, with 10 bases in between. The CDR3 has 12 residues. In DNA, the CDR3 is TGTGCCAGCAGCTCCGGGGATCGGACCCAGTACTTC. Translating gives CASSSGDRTQYF.

The V call is TRBV5-5, the J call TRBJ1-1; 9 bases align to TRBD1. The CDR3 totals 14 residues. V lost 2 bases, J lost 3 bases, and 2 bases stayed unmatched. In germline, CDR1 is SGHKS, CDR2 YYEKEE (reference sequence). This CDR3 reads CASSLRTGDTEAFF. In DNA, the CDR3 is TGTGCCAGCAGCTTAAGGACAGGGGACACTGAAGCTTTCTTT.

V and J are TRBV4-2 and TRBJ2-7; TRBD1 aligns across 8 bases. This CDR3 comprises 15 residues. Germline CDR1 LGHNA, CDR2 YNFKEQ. J was trimmed by 3 bases and V by 2 bases; bases with no gene match: 6. The CDR3 nucleotides read TGTGCCAGCAGCCAAAGCGGACAGGGAATCTACGAGCAGTACTTC. Translation gives CASSQSGQGIYEQYF.

The chain links TRBV18 to TRBJ1-5; a possible D gene is TRBD1 (6 bases). Per the germline V gene, CDR1 is KGHSH and CDR2 is LQKENI. The CDR3 runs 15 residues. The V gene lost 4 bases and the J gene lost 1 base, with 11 bases spanning the gap. The CDR3 protein is CASSRLQGSNQPQHF. The CDR3 nucleotides are TGTGCCAGCTCACGACTACAGGGAAGCAATCAGCCCCAGCATTTT.

The J gene is TRBJ1-1, the V gene TRBV6-5, with D unresolved. The CDR3 contains 13 residues. Germline values: CDR1 MNHEY, CDR2 SVGAGI. The V end lost 0 bases, the J end lost 5 bases, and 7 bases lay between the germline ends. CDR3 amino acids: CASSYSPGTEAFF. For the CDR3, the DNA is TGTGCCAGCAGTTACTCACCGGGGACTGAAGCTTTCTTT.

The chain recombines TRBV6-1 with TRBJ1-2; 7 bases fit TRBD1. Trimming took 6 bases from V and 5 from J; bases not matched to a gene: 9. This CDR3 spans 14 amino acids. Germline loops: CDR1 MNHNS, CDR2 SASEGT. The CDR3 region is CASSPDRSPYGYTF. For the CDR3, the DNA is TGTGCCAGCAGCCCGGACAGGTCCCCTTATGGCTACACCTTC.

This chain links TRBV6-5 with TRBJ1-6; D ambiguous. Germline lookup yields CDR1 MNHEY and CDR2 SVGAGI. V was trimmed by 0 bases and J by 6 bases, leaving 12 bases between them. The CDR3 length is 16 residues. CDR3 DNA: TGTGCCAGCAGTTACTCGAGTCTCTCATCTAATTCACCCCTCCACTTT. Protein sequence: CASSYSSLSSNSPLHF.

V is TRBV7-8 and J is TRBJ2-7; 8 bases fit TRBD1. Germline CDR1 is SGHVS and CDR2 is FQNEAQ. There are 17 residues in the CDR3. The ends lost 2 bases at V and 7 bases at J; junction bases unmatched: 16. This chain's CDR3 is CASSLRAGRINRGEQYF. The CDR3 coding sequence is TGTGCCAGCAGCTTACGAGCGGGCAGAATCAACAGGGGGGAGCAGTACTTC. Drawing the rest from reference TRBV7-8 and TRBJ2-7, the complete variable domain is GAGVSQSPRYKVAKRGQDVALRCDPISGHVSLFWYQQALGQGPEFLTYFQNEAQLDKSGLPSDRFFAERPEGSVSTLKIQRTQQEDSAVYLCASSLRAGRINRGEQYFGPGTRLTVT.

The genes are TRBV5-6 and TRBJ1-2, with TRBD1 matching 7 bases. Germline assignment: CDR1 SGHDT and CDR2 YYEEEE. V shed 5 bases and J 2 bases; nucleotides not matched to a gene: 6. This CDR3 contains 14 residues. The CDR3 loop reads CASRWTGRNYGYTF. The CDR3 DNA follows: TGTGCCAGCAGATGGACAGGACGAAACTATGGCTACACCTTC.

The chain joins TRBV9 to TRBJ2-7; 10 nucleotides match TRBD2. The CDR3 totals 18 residues. CDR1 SGDLS and CDR2 YYNGEE come from the germline V gene. The V segment lost 3 bases and the J segment 0 bases; nucleotides outside the gene matches: 12. CDR3 in amino acids: CASSGSRTSGEPSYEQYF. DNA for the CDR3: TGTGCCAGCAGCGGATCTCGGACTAGCGGAGAGCCCTCCTACGAGCAGTACTTC.

The chain employs TRBV29-1 and TRBJ2-5; the D gene is possibly TRBD1 (6 bases). Germline assignment: CDR1 SQVTM and CDR2 ANQGSEA. V dropped 4 bases and J dropped 1 base, with 10 bases sitting between them. This CDR3 comprises 13 residues. CDR3 amino acids: CSVVRQVQETQYF. CDR3 in DNA: TGCAGCGTTGTGAGACAGGTCCAAGAGACCCAGTACTTC. The variable domain in full, completed from reference TRBV29-1 and TRBJ2-5, reads SAVISQKPSRDICQRGTSLTIQCQVDSQVTMMFWYRQQPGQSLTLIATANQGSEATYESGFVIDKFPISRPNLTFSTLTVSNMSPEDSSIYLCSVVRQVQETQYFGPGTRLLVL.

The V and J genes are TRBV5-6 and TRBJ2-3; 8 nucleotides align to TRBD2. CDR3 length equals 16 residues. Per the germline V gene, CDR1 is SGHDT and CDR2 is YYEEEE. Trimming cost V 4 bases and J 5 bases; bases outside gene matches: 12. The CDR3: CASSLPAGLAGDTQYF. The CDR3 nucleotides are TGTGCCAGCAGCCTCCCTGCAGGACTAGCAGGAGATACGCAGTATTTT.

This clone was counted between two and nine times. This chain connects TRBV7-2 to TRBJ2-3; possible D gene TRBD2, 7 bases. CDR3 length: 15 residues. V lost 2 bases, J lost 5 bases, and 14 bases lay in between. CDR1 and CDR2 from the germline V gene are SGHTA and FQGNSA. The CDR3, as DNA: TGTGCCAGCAGCTTATATGGGGGGGCTGGAGATACGCAGTATTTT. Translating gives CASSLYGGAGDTQYF.

This clone was seen a few times. This chain links TRBV6-6 with TRBJ1-1, with 9 bases fitting TRBD1. Germline V gene lookup returns CDR1 MNHNY and CDR2 SVGAGI (reference sequence). This CDR3 has 16 amino acids. V dropped 2 bases and J dropped 5; count of bases not matched to a gene: 9. Written as DNA, the CDR3 is TGTGCCAGCAGTTACGAGACAGGGGGTGGTAATACTGAAGCTTTCTTT. This translates into CASSYETGGGNTEAFF.